This note documents a single TCR beta chain sequence. Its antigen remains unidentified. V was trimmed by 1 base and J by 7 bases, leaving 19 bases between them. This CDR3 is built from 16 residues. Germline loops: CDR1 SGHTA, CDR2 FQGTGA. The data were taken from a study of shared clonotypes between healthy human individuals. Points from the study as a whole: It was the non-shared clonotypes that had lower generation probabilities than clonotypes shared by all four donors.

Each subset's genomic DNA was shared equally among a number of immunoSEQ plates. Sorted subsets were amplified in replicate PCRs using 200 ng DNA, roughly 30,000 T cell genomes. The repertoire was sequenced with immunoSEQ multiplex PCR; TCRdb's copy has only in-frame clones and lacks some. The table includes a few million clones, 85% to 95% detected once. The receptor was isolated from a man aged 18 to 29 in good health. Some clones in this sample may be carry-over from other donors' samples. V usage is TRBV7-3 and J usage is TRBJ2-5; D is undetermined. The sequenced material came from naive CD4+ T cells from PBMCs. Regarding subset: CD45RA+ positively selected. CDR3 loop: CASSLSSSPVAGTQYF. The CDR3 nucleotides are TGTGCCAGCAGCTTAAGCAGTTCACCAGTCGCTGGGACCCAGTACTTC.